This record looks at one T cell receptor (beta chain) sequence and its context. Its antigen is undetermined. Germline V gene data show CDR1 as LNHDA and CDR2 as SQIVND (reference sequence). This CDR3 contains 16 residues. Trimming stripped 0 bases from V and 2 bases from J, with 11 bases between. The data belong to a study of T cells in Graves' hyperthyroidism and ophthalmopathy. There were TCR beta CDR3 regions amplified from RNA transcripts. Initially, a first-round RT-PCR of the TCR CDR3 employed the HTBI primer set. TCRdb itself ran the multiplex PCR reads through MiXCR, one entry per CDR3 protein. The sample includes a few hundred thousand distinct CDR3 sequences, around 16% of them seen just once. Study observations and caveats: The blood repertoire included most of the expanded thyroid clonotypes above 0.001.

Uncontrolled infection, other autoimmune disease, pregnancy and lactation each barred patients from inclusion. Sequencing was performed on blood. The TCR comes from a woman between 50 and 59 years old with Graves' hyperthyroidism. This rearrangement joins TRBV19 to TRBJ2-1; D is undetermined. This CDR3 is CASSIEIPLPYNEQFF. CDR3 sequence (DNA): TGTGCCAGTAGTATAGAAATCCCTCTGCCCTACAATGAGCAGTTCTTC.